This T cell receptor beta chain was identified during a study of blood T cell repertoires in COVID-19. V was shortened by 8 bases and J by 5 bases, with 18 bases between the two germline ends. Germline values: CDR1 SNHLY, CDR2 FYNNEI. The CDR3 contains 14 residues. The data were produced by immunoSEQ multiplex PCR, yet TCRdb's version contains in-frame clones alone and is incomplete. The data show 200,000 to 250,000 clones, with roughly 86% seen just once and 6.5% to 9% held by the top ten. This TCR derives from a woman between 50 and 59 years old with active or convalescent COVID-19. Source material: peripheral blood. V gene TRBV2 combines with J gene TRBJ1-1, with D maybe TRBD1 (5 bases). In DNA, the CDR3 is TGTGCCAGCCGAAAAAGGGGTGAGTGGACTGAAGCTTTCTTT. It is translated as CASRKRGEWTEAFF.